These T cell receptor beta chains were read from a single sample in a study of molecular identifiers for immune sequencing clone quantification. TCRdb re-analysed the PCR reads in MiXCR, keeping a single row per CDR3 protein. Among around 100,000 distinct CDR3 sequences listed, 30% to 45% were seen once. The sequenced material came from naive CD8+ T cells from blood, with Jurkat cell RNA spiked in. The receptors were gathered from a human donor in good health. Some libraries in this study had Jurkat cell RNA spiked in. Both conserved end residues are part of each CDR3. The D gene is left open where the match is weak. Size tells how often a clone was seen (once, few, many) or the class of an expanded clone, and some rows leave it out.

-	TRBV28	-	TRBJ2-1	TGTGCCGGCACCCCCCCGGGACGCACCCAGGAGGAGCAGTTCTTC	CAGTPPGRTQEEQFF
few	TRBV2	-	TRBJ2-5	TGTGCCAGCATGTTAGGGGTCGGGCCGACCCAGTACTTC	CASMLGVGPTQYF
-	TRBV19	-	TRBJ1-5	TGTGCCAGCAGTGAACTCGATCAGCCCCAGCATTTT	CASSELDQPQHF
-	TRBV14	TRBD1	TRBJ2-5	TGTGCCAGCAGCCAAGATGACAGGGGGAAGCGAGAGACCAAGTACTTC	CASSQDDRGKRETKYF
-	TRBV9	TRBD1	TRBJ2-7	TGTGCCAGCAGCGTAGCAGGGGGACAGGGCTACGAGCAGTACTTC	CASSVAGGQGYEQYF
-	TRBV4-2	-	TRBJ1-4	TGTGCCAGCAGCCAAGAAGGCACCGATAGCGATGAAAATCTGTTTTTT	CASSQEGTDSDENLFF
few	TRBV6-2/TRBV6-3	-	TRBJ1-5	TGTGCCAGCAGCCAGAGGAATCAGCCCCAGCATTTT	CASSQRNQPQHF
few	TRBV4-1	-	TRBJ1-1	TGCGCCAGCAGCCTAGGCTCCGGACAGAACACTGAAGCTTTCTTT	CASSLGSGQNTEAFF
many	TRBV5-6	-	TRBJ2-7	TGTGCCAGCAGCTTGGAGGCAGGTTGGTACGAGCAGTACTTC	CASSLEAGWYEQYF
many	TRBV7-6	TRBD2	TRBJ2-1	TGTGCCAGCAGCCTAGCGGCGGGAGATGGGGGTGAGCAGTTCTTC	CASSLAAGDGGEQFF
many	TRBV28	-	TRBJ2-5	TGTGCCAGCAGTTTCTCTGTTGAGACCCAGTACTTC	CASSFSVETQYF
few	TRBV6-2/TRBV6-3	TRBD1	TRBJ2-7	TGTGCCAGCAGGGAACAGGGGGAGCAGTACTTC	CASREQGEQYF
many	TRBV29-1	-	TRBJ2-1	TGCAGCGTTGAAGGGGTGGAACACCGAGAAAACAATGAGCAGTTCTTC	CSVEGVEHRENNEQFF
once	TRBV29-1	TRBD2	TRBJ2-7	TGCAGTGTGGGGGAATGGGCGGGAGGGCCGCCTCAGTACTTC	CSVGEWAGGPPQYF
few	TRBV14	-	TRBJ2-2	TGTGCCAGCAGCCAATTCCTGTACACCGGGGAGCTGTTTTTT	CASSQFLYTGELFF
-	TRBV3-2	-	TRBJ1-5	TGTGCCAGCAGCCAAGCAGGCAGATATAGCAATCAGCCCCAGCATTTT	CASSQAGRYSNQPQHF
-	TRBV27	-	TRBJ2-5	TGTGCCAGCGCCCCCCGGGCGTACCAAGAGACCCAGTACTTC	CASAPRAYQETQYF
few	TRBV2	-	TRBJ1-1	TGTGTCAGCAGTGAAGGGCTGGAAGCTTTCTTT	CVSSEGLEAFF
-	TRBV6-2/TRBV6-3	TRBD1	TRBJ2-7	TGTGCCAGCAGTCCGACAGGGGGGCACGAGCAGTACTTC	CASSPTGGHEQYF
-	TRBV7-2	-	TRBJ2-5	TGTGCCAGCAGCTTTTGGTCCCAAGAGACCCAGTACTTC	CASSFWSQETQYF
many	TRBV19	TRBD2	TRBJ2-7	TGTGCCACCGAATCGGGACTAGCGGAGGACTACGAGCAGTACTTC	CATESGLAEDYEQYF
-	TRBV25-1	-	TRBJ2-7	TGTGCCAGCAGGGGGTCAAGCTCCTACGAGCAGTACTTC	CASRGSSSYEQYF
few	TRBV28	-	TRBJ1-5	TGTGCCAGCGGGGACATCTCTTGGCCCCAGCATTTT	CASGDISWPQHF
few	TRBV6-5	-	TRBJ2-3	TGTGCCAGCAGTTACGGCCGGGGTAGCACAGATACGCAGTATTTT	CASSYGRGSTDTQYF
once	TRBV20-1	-	TRBJ2-1	TGCAGTGCTAGGAACATCGAGCAGTTCTTC	CSARNIEQFF
-	TRBV18	-	TRBJ2-7	TGTGCCAGCTCGGGGCGGGCAGGAAACTACGAGCAGTACTTC	CASSGRAGNYEQYF
-	TRBV4-1	-	TRBJ2-6	TGCGCCGGCAGCCCGGACAGCAGCACTGGGGCCAACGTCCTGACTTTC	CAGSPDSSTGANVLTF
many	TRBV6-2/TRBV6-3	-	TRBJ2-2	TGTGCCAGCAGTTACATTGATCCCACCGGGGAGCTGTTTTTT	CASSYIDPTGELFF
-	TRBV7-8	TRBD2	TRBJ2-3	TGTGCCAGCAGCCAGACTAGCGGAAGTACAGATACGCAGTATTTT	CASSQTSGSTDTQYF
-	TRBV7-2	-	TRBJ2-1	TGTGCCAGCAGCTTAGAGCCCGCGCTCGCTGCCTACAATGAGCAGTTCTTC	CASSLEPALAAYNEQFF
-	TRBV6-2/TRBV6-3	TRBD2	TRBJ2-3	TGTGCCAGCAGTTCGTCGACTAGCGGCACAGATACGCAGTATTTT	CASSSSTSGTDTQYF
many	TRBV28	TRBD2	TRBJ2-3	TGTGCCAGCAGTTTATTCGGACTAGCGGGACTCCAGTATTTT	CASSLFGLAGLQYF
-	TRBV7-6	TRBD2	TRBJ2-7	TGTGCCAGCAGCTTTGGGGGGGAGACCTACGAGCAGTACTTC	CASSFGGETYEQYF
few	TRBV6-2/TRBV6-3	-	TRBJ2-2	TGTGCCAGCAGTCCCTCCTCCTTACGATTGAACACCGGGGAGCTGTTTTTT	CASSPSSLRLNTGELFF
-	TRBV7-9	-	TRBJ1-4	TGTGCCAGCAGTTTAATTGCAACTTATGAAAAACAGTTTTTT	CASSLIATYEKQFF
few	TRBV28	TRBD1	TRBJ1-5	TGTGCCAGCAGTCCCGGACAGGTTAGCAATCAGCCCCAGCATTTT	CASSPGQVSNQPQHF
-	TRBV27	TRBD1	TRBJ2-7	TGTGCCAGCAGAACGGGACAGGGAGTGTACGAGCAGTACTTC	CASRTGQGVYEQYF
-	TRBV6-5	-	TRBJ2-5	TGTGCCAGCAGTAACTCCACAGGGATGGAGACCCAGTACTTC	CASSNSTGMETQYF
many	TRBV7-6	TRBD1	TRBJ1-5	TGTGCCAGCAGCTTAGGGGTGGACAGGTATAGCAATCAGCCCCAGCATTTT	CASSLGVDRYSNQPQHF
-	TRBV29-1	-	TRBJ2-7	TGCAGCGTTGAAGACCCCCAGGGGATCTACAATGAGCAGTACTTC	CSVEDPQGIYNEQYF
few	TRBV27	-	TRBJ2-3	TGTGCCAGTTTTAACGGGCTAGCCCCATATACGCAGTATTTT	CASFNGLAPYTQYF